This TCR beta chain came from a study of T cells in Graves' hyperthyroidism and ophthalmopathy. Losses at the gene ends were 6 bases for V and 2 bases for J; bases not matched to a gene: 2. The CDR3 runs 15 residues. The germline V gene encodes CDR1 MNHEY and CDR2 SVGEGT. The investigators amplified TCR beta CDR3 regions from RNA transcripts. The HTBI set primed first-round TCR CDR3 RT-PCR. TCRdb re-analysed the multiplex PCR reads in MiXCR, keeping a single row per CDR3 protein. The sample contains fewer than 350,000 distinct CDR3 sequences, about 20% of which appear only once. Sequencing was carried out using blood. The chain uses TRBV6-2 or TRBV6-3 and TRBJ2-5; 14 positions match TRBD2. The sequence was obtained from a woman between 45 and 60 years old with Graves' hyperthyroidism. CDR3 residues: CASSGTSGSQETQYF. The CDR3 nucleotides read TGTGCCAGCAGCGGGACTAGCGGGAGTCAAGAGACCCAGTACTTC.